A single sample is the source of the 23 T cell receptor beta chains below, sequenced in a study of T-cell reconstitution after alpha-beta-depleted transplantation in children. TCRbeta library construction was performed incorporating unique molecular identifiers. Via MiXCR, TCRdb re-called the PCR reads, giving one row per CDR3 protein. Among about 500,000 distinct CDR3 sequences listed, 32% were seen once. Sequencing used PBMCs from the stem cell graft donor, obtained from the stem cell graft. Receptors originate from a human donor who donated a stem cell graft to a child with aplastic anemia.

This chain joins TRBV30 and TRBJ2-3; no firm D call. V was shortened by 0 bases and J by 0 bases, with 13 bases between the two germline ends. There are 16 residues in the CDR3. Germline loops: CDR1 GTSNPN, CDR2 SVGIG (reference sequence). This chain's CDR3 is CAWSVGQTTSTDTQYF. In DNA form, the CDR3 reads TGTGCCTGGAGTGTGGGTCAGACCACTAGCACAGATACGCAGTATTTT.

This clonotype was seen only a few times. An end of the junction differs from the germline gene, which may be a read error. The chain couples TRBV4-3 to TRBJ2-1, with 8 bases aligning to TRBD1. Germline lookup yields CDR1 LGHNA and CDR2 YSLEER. This CDR3 has 15 residues. The DNA for the CDR3 is TGTGCCAGCAGCCAAGACAGGGGATCCTACAATGAGCAGTTCTTC. Protein product: CASSQDRGSYNEQFF.

The chain employs TRBV18 and TRBJ1-2; 9 positions agree with TRBD1. CDR1 is KGHSH, CDR2 LQKENI, per germline. The ends lost 2 bases at V and 6 bases at J; junction bases unmatched: 1. The CDR3 spans 13 residues. The CDR3 loop reads CASSPGQGNGYTF. CDR3 DNA sequence: TGTGCCAGCTCACCAGGACAGGGGAATGGCTACACCTTC.

V is TRBV14 and J is TRBJ2-1, with 7 positions matching TRBD2. The CDR3 contains 15 residues. V shed 1 base and J 3 bases; nucleotides not matched to a gene: 3. CDR1 is SGHDN, CDR2 FVKESK, per germline. The chain's CDR3 is CASSQGAGLYNEQFF. As DNA, the CDR3 is TGTGCCAGCAGCCAAGGAGCGGGACTCTACAATGAGCAGTTCTTC. The full variable domain, its missing parts supplied by reference TRBV14 and TRBJ2-1, is EAGVTQFPSHSVIEKGQTVTLRCDPISGHDNLYWYRRVMGKEIKFLLHFVKESKQDESGMPNNRFLAERTGGTYSTLKVQPAELEDSGVYFCASSQGAGLYNEQFFGPGTRLTVL.

A few counts support this clonotype. This chain uses TRBV5-1 with TRBJ2-3; possibly TRBD2 for D (6 bases). Germline loops: CDR1 SGHRS, CDR2 YFSETQ. V lost 3 bases, J lost 0 bases, and 14 bases lay in between. The CDR3 is 16 residues long. This CDR3 is CASSSPVAESTDTQYF. Here the CDR3 DNA reads TGCGCCAGCAGCTCCCCGGTAGCGGAGAGCACAGATACGCAGTATTTT.

The chain has TRBV20-1 and TRBJ1-1, with D possibly being TRBD1 (6 bases). The CDR3 is 14 amino acids. V was clipped by 0 bases and J by 1 base, with 9 bases between them. The V gene's germline CDR1 is DFQATT and CDR2 SNEGSKA (reference sequence). In nucleotides, the CDR3 is TGCAGTGCTAGAGAAGGCAGGGGGAACACTGAAGCTTTCTTT. Encoded protein: CSAREGRGNTEAFF.

The table lists this clonotype with a few counts. Here the CDR3 DNA reads TGCAGTGGCTCCCCACCGGGGCCCCGGAGCTATGGCTACACCTTC. Translating gives CSGSPPGPRSYGYTF. V and J are TRBV20-1 and TRBJ1-2; tentatively, D is TRBD1 (5 bases). Trimming pared 7 bases from V and 4 bases from J, leaving 22 bases between. CDR3 length: 15 residues. CDR1 is DFQATT, CDR2 SNEGSKA, per germline (reference sequence).

To note about this clonotype: The DNA is left out, because the CDR3 cannot be placed on it with certainty; the CDR3 is given as TCRdb lists it. The rearrangement uses TRBV7-5 and TRBJ2-1; the table's D gene call, TRBD2, was not cross checked with the DNA. TRBV7-5 has pseudogene status. Termini included, the CDR3 measures 17 amino acids. The CDR3 sequence: CISVSEARLLGTAEQFF.

V is TRBV19 and J is TRBJ1-5; the D is unclear. This CDR3 contains 10 residues. Germline V gene lookup returns CDR1 LNHDA and CDR2 SQIVND (reference sequence). Trimming shortened V by 8 bases and J by 11 bases, and 10 bases separated the two germline ends. The CDR3 nucleotides are TGTGCCAGTTCTGACGGGGCCCAGCATTTT. Residues: CASSDGAQHF.

The table lists this clonotype with a few counts. This rearrangement joins TRBV3-1 to TRBJ2-7; TRBD1 aligns across 9 bases. This CDR3 spans 13 amino acids. CDR1 and CDR2 (germline): LGHDT, YNNKEL (reference sequence). V trimming: 4 bases; J trimming: 5 bases; junction bases outside the gene matches: 3. The DNA of the CDR3 is TGTGCCAGCAGCCCCGGACAGGGGAACGAGCAGTACGTC. Translation gives CASSPGQGNEQYV.

This clonotype came up a few times. The J gene is TRBJ1-4, the V gene TRBV3-1; D gene unclear. This CDR3 spans 13 amino acids. Germline V gives CDR1 LGHDT, CDR2 YNNKEL (reference sequence). With 7 bases removed from V and 5 bases from J, the gap between germline ends came to 11 bases. CDR3 DNA sequence: TGTGCCAGCACCCCACGGGAAAATGAAAAACTGTTTTTT. It yields the protein CASTPRENEKLFF.

The chain recombines TRBV15 with TRBJ2-3, with 7 bases aligning to TRBD1. V lost 1 base, J lost 1 base, and 2 bases stayed unmatched. The CDR3 spans 15 residues. Germline V CDR1 and CDR2: LNHNV, YYDKDF (reference sequence). The CDR3 DNA sequence: TGTGCCACCAGCAGAGCAACAGGGGGCACAGATACGCAGTATTTT. This gives the protein CATSRATGGTDTQYF.

Ten or more counts support this clonotype. The chain employs TRBV6-2 or TRBV6-3 and TRBJ1-1; no reliable D call. Germline CDR1 reads MNHEY; CDR2 reads SVGEGT. This CDR3 is 13 amino acids long. The V gene lost 3 bases and the J gene lost 5 bases, with 10 bases spanning the gap. The CDR3 loop reads CASSYRAVTEAFF. CDR3 sequence (DNA): TGTGCCAGCAGTTATAGGGCAGTAACTGAAGCTTTCTTT.

This clonotype was counted only a few times. This chain connects TRBV11-1 to TRBJ1-2; D is undetermined. CDR1 is SGHAT and CDR2 is FQDESV in the germline V gene (reference sequence). The CDR3 totals 14 residues. Trimming pared 4 bases from V and 3 bases from J, leaving 12 bases between. The CDR3 sequence: CASSSSPGDYGYTF. The DNA of the CDR3 is TGTGCCAGCAGCTCGTCCCCGGGAGACTATGGCTACACCTTC.

The chain carries TRBV27 and TRBJ1-1, with no clear D. Trimming took off 3 bases at V and 1 base at J, with 12 bases between the two ends. This CDR3 is 15 amino acids long. Per germline, CDR1 MNHEY and CDR2 SMNVEV (reference sequence). CDR3 in DNA: TGTGCCAGCAGTTTGATCGGGATCGAGAACACTGAAGCTTTCTTT. The encoded protein is CASSLIGIENTEAFF.

The chain joins TRBV10-1 to TRBJ2-1; 11 bases are a match to TRBD2. Trimming took 4 bases from V and 7 from J; bases not matched to a gene: 6. Germline CDR1 is WNHNN and CDR2 is SYGVQD (reference sequence). The CDR3 has 15 amino acids. CDR3 protein: CASSGSGRAGNEQFF. CDR3 sequence (DNA): TGCGCCAGCAGTGGTAGCGGGAGGGCCGGAAATGAGCAGTTCTTC.

The rearrangement joins TRBV6-2 or TRBV6-3 to TRBJ2-5; 7 bases agree with TRBD1. Trimming at V came to 7 bases and at J to 1 base, leaving 9 bases not matched to a gene. The CDR3 runs to 15 residues. Germline CDR1 MNHEY, CDR2 SVGEGT. CDR3 region: CASNRHRGSQETQYF. CDR3 coding DNA: TGTGCCAGCAACCGCCACAGGGGATCCCAAGAGACCCAGTACTTC.

The chain carries TRBV30 and TRBJ2-4; D perhaps matches TRBD1 (5 bases). Germline V lookup: CDR1 GTSNPN, CDR2 SVGIG (reference sequence). The CDR3 is 12 amino acids. V shed 1 base and J shed 8 bases, with 9 bases lying between them. The chain's CDR3 is CAWSEGLDIQYF. DNA for the CDR3: TGTGCCTGGAGTGAGGGGTTGGACATTCAGTACTTC.

The chain carries TRBV24-1 and TRBJ1-2; tentative D call: TRBD1 (5 bases). The germline CDR1 and CDR2 sequences are KGHDR and SFDVKD. Trimming left V 4 bases short and J 4 bases short, with 12 bases between. CDR3 length: 14 residues. The CDR3 sequence is CATSEHDSIYGYTF. DNA for the CDR3: TGTGCCACCAGTGAACACGACAGCATCTATGGCTACACCTTC.

This clonotype was observed a few times. The chain joins TRBV20-1 to TRBJ2-1, with 10 bases identical to TRBD2. J was trimmed by 5 bases and V by 6 bases; bases with no gene match: 10. The CDR3 runs to 15 residues. Germline lookup yields CDR1 DFQATT and CDR2 SNEGSKA (reference sequence). The CDR3 reads CSANKLAGNHNEQFF. CDR3 DNA: TGCAGTGCGAATAAACTAGCGGGAAACCACAATGAGCAGTTCTTC.

V is TRBV6-5 and J is TRBJ2-7; possible D gene TRBD1, 5 bases. There are 14 residues in the CDR3. Trimming removed 0 bases at V and 2 bases at J, with 8 bases between. Germline loops: CDR1 MNHEY, CDR2 SVGAGI. CDR3 protein: CASSYSGATYEQYF. CDR3 coding DNA: TGTGCCAGCAGTTACTCAGGGGCCACCTACGAGCAGTACTTC.

The DNA of the CDR3 is TGCGCCAGCAGCCCCGCCAACCCAACTGGCACAGATACGCAGTATTTT. This encodes CASSPANPTGTDTQYF. This rearrangement joins TRBV5-1 to TRBJ2-3; D unresolved. V was trimmed by 4 bases and J by 1 base, leaving 16 bases between them. This CDR3 is built from 16 residues. Germline CDR1 reads SGHRS; CDR2 reads YFSETQ.

This clonotype was recorded a few times. V and J are TRBV11-2 and TRBJ2-1; D possibly corresponds to TRBD1 (6 bases). Germline CDR1 SGHAT, CDR2 FQNNGV. The CDR3 loop spans 14 amino acids. Trimming cost V 1 base and J 5 bases, with 9 bases left between them. The CDR3 DNA follows: TGTGCCAGCAGCTTAGCCCACAGGGACAATGAGCAGTTCTTC. As protein: CASSLAHRDNEQFF.